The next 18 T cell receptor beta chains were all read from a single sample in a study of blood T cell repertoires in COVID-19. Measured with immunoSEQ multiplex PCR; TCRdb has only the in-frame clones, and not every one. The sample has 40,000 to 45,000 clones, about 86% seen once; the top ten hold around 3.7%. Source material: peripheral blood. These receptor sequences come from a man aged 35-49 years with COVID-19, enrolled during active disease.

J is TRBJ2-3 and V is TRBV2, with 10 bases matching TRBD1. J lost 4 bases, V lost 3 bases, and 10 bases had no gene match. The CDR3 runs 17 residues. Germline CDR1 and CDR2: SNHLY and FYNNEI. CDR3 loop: CASSDLGTGEAPDTQYF. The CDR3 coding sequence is TGTGCCAGCAGTGACCTTGGGACAGGGGAGGCCCCAGATACGCAGTATTTT.

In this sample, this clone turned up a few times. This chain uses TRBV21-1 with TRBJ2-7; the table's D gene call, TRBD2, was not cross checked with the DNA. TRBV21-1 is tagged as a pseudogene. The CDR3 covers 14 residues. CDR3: CASSRGDGSYEQYF. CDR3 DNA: TGTGCCAGCAGCAGGGGGGACGGGTCCTACGAGCAGTACTTC.

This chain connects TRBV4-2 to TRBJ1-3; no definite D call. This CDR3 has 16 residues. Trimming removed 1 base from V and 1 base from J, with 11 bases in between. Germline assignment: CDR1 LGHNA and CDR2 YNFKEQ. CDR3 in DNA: TGTGCCAGCAGCCAAGTAGGAGGGAGGTCTGGAAACACCATATATTTT. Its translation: CASSQVGGRSGNTIYF.

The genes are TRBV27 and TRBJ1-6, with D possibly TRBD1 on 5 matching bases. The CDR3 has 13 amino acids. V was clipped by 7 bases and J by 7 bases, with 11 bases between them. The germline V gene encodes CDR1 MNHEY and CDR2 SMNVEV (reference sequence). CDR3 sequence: CASTFGGNSPLHF. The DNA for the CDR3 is TGTGCCAGCACCTTCGGGGGGAATTCACCCCTCCACTTT.

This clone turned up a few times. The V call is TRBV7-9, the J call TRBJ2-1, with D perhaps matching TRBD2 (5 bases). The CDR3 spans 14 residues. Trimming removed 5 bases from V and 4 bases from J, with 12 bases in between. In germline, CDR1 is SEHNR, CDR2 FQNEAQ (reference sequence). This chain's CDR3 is CASSPERGYNEQFF. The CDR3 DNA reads TGTGCCAGCAGCCCAGAGAGAGGGTACAATGAGCAGTTCTTC.

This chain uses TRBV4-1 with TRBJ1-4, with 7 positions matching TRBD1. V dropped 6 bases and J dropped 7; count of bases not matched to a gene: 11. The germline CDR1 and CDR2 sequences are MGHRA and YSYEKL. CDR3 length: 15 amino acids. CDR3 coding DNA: TGCGCCAGCAGGGCCAGGGCAGGGGGTGGTGAAAAACTGTTTTTT. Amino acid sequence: CASRARAGGGEKLFF.

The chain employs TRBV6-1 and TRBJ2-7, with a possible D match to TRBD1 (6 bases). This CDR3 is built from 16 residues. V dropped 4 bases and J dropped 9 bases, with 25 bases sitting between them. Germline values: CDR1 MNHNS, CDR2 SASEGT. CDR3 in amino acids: CASSVGQPGGSTMQYF. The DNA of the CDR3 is TGTGCCAGCAGTGTCGGACAGCCGGGTGGGTCTACGATGCAGTACTTC.

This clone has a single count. The CDR3: CSVGPGNYNEQFF. CDR3 nucleotide sequence: TGCAGCGTTGGTCCCGGGAACTACAATGAGCAGTTCTTC. The chain carries TRBV29-1 and TRBJ2-1, with a weak D call TRBD2 (5 bases). With 4 bases removed from V and 3 bases from J, the gap between germline ends came to 10 bases. The germline CDR1 and CDR2 sequences are SQVTM and ANQGSEA. CDR3 size: 13 residues.

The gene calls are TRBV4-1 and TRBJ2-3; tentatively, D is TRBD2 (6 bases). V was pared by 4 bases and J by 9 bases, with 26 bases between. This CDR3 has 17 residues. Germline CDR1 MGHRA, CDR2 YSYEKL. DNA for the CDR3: TGCGCCAGCAGCCTCCTAGGTCGGGACTTCGGGGCCCAAACGCAGTATTTT. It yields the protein CASSLLGRDFGAQTQYF.

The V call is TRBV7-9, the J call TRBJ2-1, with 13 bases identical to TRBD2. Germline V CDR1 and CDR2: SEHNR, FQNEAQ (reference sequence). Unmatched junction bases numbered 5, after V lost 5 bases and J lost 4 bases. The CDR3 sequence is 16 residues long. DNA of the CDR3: TGTGCCAGCAGCCAAGGACTAGCGGGAGAGTACAATGAGCAGTTCTTC. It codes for CASSQGLAGEYNEQFF.

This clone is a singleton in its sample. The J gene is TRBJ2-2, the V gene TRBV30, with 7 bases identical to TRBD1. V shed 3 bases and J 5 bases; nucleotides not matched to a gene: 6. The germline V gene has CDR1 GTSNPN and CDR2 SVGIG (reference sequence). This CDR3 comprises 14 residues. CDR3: CAWSNLQGTGELFF. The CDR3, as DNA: TGTGCCTGGAGCAACTTACAGGGGACCGGGGAGCTGTTTTTT.

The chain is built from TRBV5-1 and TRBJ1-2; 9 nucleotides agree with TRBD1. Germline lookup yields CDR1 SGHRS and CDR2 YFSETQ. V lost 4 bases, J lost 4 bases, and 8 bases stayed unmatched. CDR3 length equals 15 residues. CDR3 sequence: CASSPGTGRLYGYTF. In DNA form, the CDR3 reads TGCGCCAGCAGCCCCGGGACAGGGAGGCTCTATGGCTACACCTTC.

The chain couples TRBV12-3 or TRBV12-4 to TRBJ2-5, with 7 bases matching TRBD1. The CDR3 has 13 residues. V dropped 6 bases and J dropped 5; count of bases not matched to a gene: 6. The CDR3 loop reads CASRKTGIETQYF. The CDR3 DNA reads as TGTGCCAGCAGGAAGACAGGGATCGAGACCCAGTACTTC.

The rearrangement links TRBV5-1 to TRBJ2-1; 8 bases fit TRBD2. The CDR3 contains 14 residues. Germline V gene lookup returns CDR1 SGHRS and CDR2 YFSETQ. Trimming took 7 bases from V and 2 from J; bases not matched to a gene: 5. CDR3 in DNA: TGCGCCAGCCAACGGGAGGGCCCCTACAATGAGCAGTTCTTC. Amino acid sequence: CASQREGPYNEQFF.

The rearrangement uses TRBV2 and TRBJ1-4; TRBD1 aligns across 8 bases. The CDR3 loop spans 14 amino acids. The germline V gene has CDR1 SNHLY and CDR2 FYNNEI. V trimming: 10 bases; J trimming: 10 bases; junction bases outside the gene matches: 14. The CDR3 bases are TGTGCCACTCGACAGGGGCCGGTGGGGGGAAAACTGTTTTTT. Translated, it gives CATRQGPVGGKLFF.

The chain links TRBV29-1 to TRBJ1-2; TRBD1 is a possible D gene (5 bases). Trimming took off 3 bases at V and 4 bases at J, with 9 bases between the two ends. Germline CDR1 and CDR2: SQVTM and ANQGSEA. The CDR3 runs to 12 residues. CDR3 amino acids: CSVDQGGYGYTF. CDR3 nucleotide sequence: TGCAGCGTTGACCAGGGTGGCTATGGCTACACCTTC.

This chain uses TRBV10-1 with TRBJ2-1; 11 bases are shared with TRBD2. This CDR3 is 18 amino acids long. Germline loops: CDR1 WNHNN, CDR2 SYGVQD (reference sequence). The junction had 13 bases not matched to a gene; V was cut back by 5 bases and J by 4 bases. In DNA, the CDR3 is TGCGCCAGCAGTTTTGCCCCTACTAGCGGGAGTATGTACAATGAGCAGTTCTTC. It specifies CASSFAPTSGSMYNEQFF.

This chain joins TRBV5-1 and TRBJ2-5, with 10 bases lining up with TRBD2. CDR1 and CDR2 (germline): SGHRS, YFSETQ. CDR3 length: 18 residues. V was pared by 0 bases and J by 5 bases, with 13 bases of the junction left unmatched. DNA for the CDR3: TGCGCCAGCAGCTTGGCGGCTAGCGGGGGCCTTGAGCGGGAGACCCAGTACTTC. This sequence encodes CASSLAASGGLERETQYF.